The 10 T cell receptor beta chains reported below all come from one sample, sequenced in a study of glioma-infiltrating T cells (dated by TCRdb to 2016 to 2017). The listed sequencing device is Illumina MiSeq. TCR alpha and beta CDR3 regions were amplified with the iRepertoire nested amplicon-rescue multiplex PCR (arm-PCR) platform from RNA. TCRdb applied fastp at Q25 and MiXCR to the public reads, then kept only in-frame beta chains. Each record represents a unique CDR3 protein, reported with the most common genes and DNA among its rows. Here the sample has approximately 190,000 distinct CDR3 sequences; roughly a third occur a single time. Over 20% of the sample belongs to the ten largest clones. The specimen sequenced was glioma tissue, nonneoplastic brain tissue, or PBMCs (not recorded which). The receptors come from a human donor with low-grade glioma or glioblastoma, undergoing nonglioma brain surgery, or in good health (not recorded which).

This clonotype was recorded at least ten times. The V and J genes are TRBV29-1 and TRBJ2-3, with 7 positions matching TRBD2. V was pared by 2 bases and J by 6 bases, with 11 bases of the junction left unmatched. Looked up from germline, CDR1 is SQVTM and CDR2 is ANQGSEA. This CDR3 spans 15 amino acids. In DNA form, the CDR3 reads TGCAGCGTTGAAAAATCCCCACCGGGAGGTGATACGCAGTATTTT. Translation gives CSVEKSPPGGDTQYF.

The chain couples TRBV27 to TRBJ2-3, with 10 bases identical to TRBD2. The V gene end was trimmed by 2 bases and the J gene end by 5 bases; junction bases not matched to a gene: 10. CDR3 size: 17 residues. Germline-derived CDR1 and CDR2 are MNHEY and SMNVEV (reference sequence). The CDR3 sequence is CASSLIPSGSLGDTQYF. CDR3 sequence (DNA): TGTGCCAGCAGTTTAATCCCTAGCGGGAGTCTGGGAGATACGCAGTATTTT.

This clonotype showed up many times. V usage is TRBV7-9 and J usage is TRBJ2-5, with a weak D call TRBD2 (6 bases). Germline V gene data show CDR1 as SEHNR and CDR2 as FQNEAQ (reference sequence). The CDR3 spans 15 residues. Trimming took off 1 base at V and 5 bases at J, with 14 bases between the two ends. The CDR3: CASSLGLVPGETQYF. The CDR3 coding sequence is TGTGCCAGCAGCTTAGGACTAGTTCCCGGGGAGACCCAGTACTTC.

This clonotype has only a few counts. The chain combines TRBV4-3 with TRBJ1-1, with TRBD1 matching over 11 bases. V was pared by 0 bases and J by 0 bases, with 6 bases of the junction left unmatched. This CDR3 contains 18 residues. CDR1 is LGHNA, CDR2 YSLEER, per germline. CDR3 amino acids: CASSQDKGDRGMNTEAFF. The CDR3 DNA sequence: TGCGCCAGCAGCCAAGATAAGGGGGACAGGGGGATGAACACTGAAGCTTTCTTT.

This clonotype was detected many times. This chain joins TRBV2 and TRBJ1-3; D not resolved. The germline V gene encodes CDR1 SNHLY and CDR2 FYNNEI. The CDR3 consists of 14 residues. Between the trimmed V and J ends, which lost 9 bases and 5 bases, there was a span of 17 bases. The CDR3 loop is CARSGLMGRNTIYF. The CDR3 DNA reads TGTGCCAGATCCGGACTTATGGGTAGAAACACCATATATTTT.

This clonotype was recorded many times. This chain links TRBV3-1 with TRBJ2-5; D perhaps matches TRBD2 (6 bases). The CDR3 runs to 18 residues. V was pared by 0 bases and J by 4 bases, with 21 bases between. Germline values: CDR1 LGHDT, CDR2 YNNKEL (reference sequence). The CDR3 nucleotides are TGTGCCAGCAGCCAAGACCTCCGGGGGACCCTAACTCGAGAGACCCAGTACTTC. Its protein is CASSQDLRGTLTRETQYF.

This clonotype came up many times. The chain couples TRBV6-1 to TRBJ2-3, with TRBD2 matching over 11 bases. CDR1 is MNHNS, CDR2 SASEGT, per germline. With V trimmed by 5 bases and J by 5 bases, 3 bases remained unmatched. The CDR3 totals 14 residues. This CDR3 is CASSHTSGRDTQYF. In DNA, the CDR3 is TGTGCCAGCAGTCACACTAGCGGGAGAGATACGCAGTATTTT.

With regard to this clonotype: This may be a read error, as it is one base from a much larger clone. The chain uses TRBV7-2 and TRBJ2-2; 11 nucleotides agree with TRBD2. The V gene's germline CDR1 is SGHTA and CDR2 FQGNSA. The CDR3 loop spans 17 amino acids. The CDR3 sequence: CASSLILAGVGGGKLFF. The CDR3 DNA follows: TGTGCCAGCAGCTTGATACTAGCGGGAGTTGGGGGCGGGAAGCTGTTTTTT.

This clonotype was detected ten times or more. The V gene is TRBV7-9, the J gene TRBJ2-7; 13 bases match TRBD2. CDR1 and CDR2 from the germline V gene are SEHNR and FQNEAQ (reference sequence). The CDR3 extends over 16 amino acids. V dropped 5 bases and J dropped 4; count of bases not matched to a gene: 8. CDR3 residues: CASSPWTSGSFYEQYF. CDR3 DNA: TGTGCCAGCAGCCCCTGGACTAGCGGGAGCTTTTACGAGCAGTACTTC.

Turning to this clonotype: At one boundary the junction diverges from the germline segment, which might be a read error. The chain carries TRBV5-1 and TRBJ2-5; the D gene is possibly TRBD1 (6 bases). This CDR3 contains 14 residues. Looked up from germline, CDR1 is SGHRS and CDR2 is YFSETQ. The chain's CDR3 is CASSLGTGYENQYF. The DNA of the CDR3 is TGCGCCAGCAGCTTGGGTACAGGGTACGAGAACCAGTACTTC.